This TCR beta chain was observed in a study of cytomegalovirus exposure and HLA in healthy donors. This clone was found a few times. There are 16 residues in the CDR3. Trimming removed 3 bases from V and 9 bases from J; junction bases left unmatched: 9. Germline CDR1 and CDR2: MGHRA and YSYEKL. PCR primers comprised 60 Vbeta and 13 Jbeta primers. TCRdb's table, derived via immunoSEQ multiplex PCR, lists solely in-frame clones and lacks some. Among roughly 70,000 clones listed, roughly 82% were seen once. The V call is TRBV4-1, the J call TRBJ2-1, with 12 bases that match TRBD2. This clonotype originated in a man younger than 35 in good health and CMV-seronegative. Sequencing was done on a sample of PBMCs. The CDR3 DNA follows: TGCGCCAGCAGCCACGACCTAGCGGGAGGGATGCGTGAGCAGTTCTTC. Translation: CASSHDLAGGMREQFF.